This TCR beta chain was sequenced during a study of blood T cells in healthy people across ages. Findings and limits, study-wide: Per-million-T-cell TCR beta diversity fell roughly linearly with age.

Between the trimmed V and J ends, which lost 0 bases and 1 base, there was a span of 7 bases. Germline loops: CDR1 SGDLS, CDR2 YYNGEE. CDR3 length: 14 amino acids. Regarding this clonotype: As yet, its antigen is unknown.

The use of a sample-barcoded 5' primer and a J-beta primer mix characterized a second PCR of roughly 7 to 11 cycles. MiXCR, applied by TCRdb to the 5' RACE reads, yields one record per CDR3 protein. The data show 900,000 to 950,000 distinct CDR3 sequences, roughly 28% seen once. This sample also belongs to another study, concerning T cells of mothers and their children. That publication notes: Random nucleotides (2-4) and sample barcodes were added by the M1S primer used in the second PCR.

The sample was blood. The clonotype originates from a woman aged 40 to 50 in good health. This chain joins TRBV9 and TRBJ1-1; no firm D call. Here the CDR3 DNA reads TGTGCCAGCAGCGTAGTGGCAGGGAACACTGAAGCTTTCTTT. Translated: CASSVVAGNTEAFF.